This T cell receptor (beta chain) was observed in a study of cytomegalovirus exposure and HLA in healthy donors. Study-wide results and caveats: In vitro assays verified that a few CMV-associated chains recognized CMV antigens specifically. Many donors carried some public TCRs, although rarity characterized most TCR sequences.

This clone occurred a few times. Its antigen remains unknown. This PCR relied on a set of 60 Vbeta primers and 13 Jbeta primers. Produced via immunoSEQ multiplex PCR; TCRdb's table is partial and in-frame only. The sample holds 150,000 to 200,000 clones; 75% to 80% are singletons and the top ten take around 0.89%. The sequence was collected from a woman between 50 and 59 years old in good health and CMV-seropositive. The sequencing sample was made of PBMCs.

CDR3 residues: CASSYLGLRGVYNEQFF. The CDR3 DNA sequence: TGTGCCAGCAGTTATCTAGGGTTGCGGGGGGTCTACAATGAGCAGTTCTTC. The chain couples TRBV7-2 to TRBJ2-1; 8 bases match TRBD2. The CDR3 is made up of 17 amino acids. The germline V gene has CDR1 SGHTA and CDR2 FQGNSA. V gave up 6 bases and J gave up 3 bases; unmatched junction bases: 13.